The rows below give T cell receptor beta chains drawn from one sample of a study of shared T cell receptors in the human thymus. Data came from immunoSEQ multiplex PCR; TCRdb stores just in-frame clones and leaves some out. The data show 450,000 to 650,000 clones, with around 78% seen just once and about 0.014% held by the top ten. These data were likewise used in another study, on human thymus T cells.

Sequencing was performed on thymocytes. The receptors were sampled from a boy under two years old with a congenital heart defect. Both conserved end residues are part of each CDR3.

CDR3 protein	V gene	J gene
CASSPSVTNEKLFF	TRBV9	TRBJ1-4
CASSLVGGGSYNEQFF	TRBV7-3	TRBJ2-1
CASSYAGTVQETQYF	TRBV6-5	TRBJ2-5
CANRYEQYF	TRBV28	TRBJ2-7
CASSQDEASGSQETQYF	TRBV14	TRBJ2-5
CASSQDGARTSVSYEQYF	TRBV4-1	TRBJ2-7
CSVERAGSEQFF	TRBV29-1	TRBJ2-1
CAAEEGPNEQFF	TRBV18	TRBJ2-1
CASSLLTSGNSYNEQFF	TRBV28	TRBJ2-1
CSVVYDSYNEQFF	TRBV29-1	TRBJ2-1
CASSDTGTTDTQYF	TRBV27	TRBJ2-3
CASSQTSADTQYF	TRBV28	TRBJ2-3
CASSSSHGGAGDSYNEQFF	TRBV7-3	TRBJ2-1
CASSIAGGRRHEQYF	TRBV19	TRBJ2-7
CASSNQGASYEQYF	TRBV6-1	-
CASSVPGQGDYGYTF	TRBV5-4	TRBJ1-2
CASSQPDRSGNTIYF	TRBV4-3	TRBJ1-3
CASSEREGLGELFF	TRBV6-4	TRBJ2-2
CASSSSSGRVNEQYF	TRBV7-9	TRBJ2-7
CASSPGLAGDNEQYF	TRBV18	TRBJ2-7
CASSQPGVGGNEQFF	TRBV4-3	TRBJ2-1
CASSVGGSGQETQYF	TRBV9	TRBJ2-5
CASSGSGPQMETQYF	TRBV18	TRBJ2-5
CASSSRTGRGEQYF	TRBV19	TRBJ2-7
CASRHTGKWTYEQYF	TRBV6-1	TRBJ2-7
CAWMSGTNTGELFF	TRBV30	TRBJ2-2
CASSQYRSFGYNEQFF	TRBV4-3	TRBJ2-1
CASSFRQGHHEQYF	TRBV27	-
CATSRVGRLAGPATYEQYF	TRBV15	TRBJ2-7
CASRARGGTTEAFF	TRBV2	TRBJ1-1
CASSRSGRTSGREAYEQYF	TRBV19	TRBJ2-7
CASSLSPAELNQYEQYF	TRBV7-2	TRBJ2-7
CASSADPGLAGDTQYF	TRBV9	TRBJ2-3
CASSEKGLVGGELFF	TRBV4-3	TRBJ2-2
CAISELPEAGVSTDTQYF	TRBV10-3	TRBJ2-3
CASSPRDFIHGDTQYF	TRBV27	TRBJ2-3
CASRGRAEVDEQFF	TRBV27	TRBJ2-1
CASEGGHLRRGGYTF	TRBV10-2	TRBJ1-2